The 14 T cell receptor beta chains reported below all come from one sample, sequenced in a study of beta chain features in type 1 diabetes. Expressed TCRB transcripts were sequenced, since all the RNA that had been isolated was reverse transcribed. Profiled with immunoSEQ multiplex PCR; TCRdb holds only in-frame clones, not every one. This table has fewer than 30,000 clones, 69% appearing once. Whole-study findings and limits: Among patients with Type 1 diabetes, TCRB CDR3s were moderately but significantly shorter in every one of the four CD4+ subsets.

No cognate antigen is known for these TCRs. The sequenced material came from Tregs from blood. All receptors come from a man between 18 and 35 years old with type 1 diabetes.

This rearrangement joins TRBV28 to TRBJ2-1; TRBD2 is a possible D gene (5 bases). Trimming left V 6 bases short and J 8 bases short, with 11 bases between. CDR3 length: 12 amino acids. Germline-derived CDR1 and CDR2 are MDHEN and SYDVKM. The CDR3 sequence: CASRTWRDEQFF. The CDR3 nucleotides read TGTGCCAGCAGAACCTGGCGGGATGAGCAGTTCTTC. Looking up the rest from reference TRBV28 and TRBJ2-1 gives the full variable domain: DVKVTQSSRYLVKRTGEKVFLECVQDMDHENMFWYRQDPGLGLRLIYFSYDVKMKEKGDIPEGYSVSREKKERFSLILESASTNQTSMYLCASRTWRDEQFFGPGTRLTVL.

The chain couples TRBV19 to TRBJ1-1, with D possibly matching TRBD1 (5 bases). Germline V lookup: CDR1 LNHDA, CDR2 SQIVND (reference sequence). The CDR3 is made up of 13 amino acids. V lost 5 bases and J 10 bases, leaving 17 bases between the germline ends. As DNA, the CDR3 is TGTGCCAGTAGTGCCGGGACCCGGGGGGGAGCTTTCTTT. Encoded protein: CASSAGTRGGAFF.

There are a few counts of this clone. The chain recombines TRBV6-6 with TRBJ1-2, with 7 bases lining up with TRBD1. After removal of 6 bases from V and 3 bases from J, the junction contained 7 bases not matched to a gene. Looked up from germline, CDR1 is MNHNY and CDR2 is SVGAGI (reference sequence). CDR3 size: 14 residues. The CDR3 nucleotides read TGTGCCAGCAGCTCCCCCGACAGGGACTATGGCTACACCTTC. It codes for CASSSPDRDYGYTF.

This rearrangement joins TRBV5-4 to TRBJ2-3; D unresolved. V gave up 4 bases and J gave up 6 bases, with 12 bases separating them. CDR1 SGHNT and CDR2 YYREEE come from the germline V gene (reference sequence). The CDR3 is 13 amino acids. CDR3 sequence (DNA): TGTGCCAGCAGCCAGCAAGTCGGGGATACGCAGTATTTT. Its translation is CASSQQVGDTQYF.

Only a few counts were recorded for this clone. This chain uses TRBV4-3 with TRBJ2-5; 10 nucleotides align to TRBD2. CDR3 length: 17 residues. Germline CDR1 reads LGHNA; CDR2 reads YSLEER. Trimming removed 4 bases from V and 5 bases from J; junction bases left unmatched: 13. CDR3 region: CASSLLSASGGLETQYF. Written as DNA, the CDR3 is TGCGCCAGCAGCCTCCTCTCGGCTAGCGGGGGATTGGAGACCCAGTACTTC.

The CDR3 loop is CASSGDRLTGELFF. CDR3 bases: TGTGCCAGCAGTGGGGACAGATTGACCGGGGAGCTGTTTTTT. The chain employs TRBV28 and TRBJ2-2; 7 nucleotides agree with TRBD1. Per the germline V gene, CDR1 is MDHEN and CDR2 is SYDVKM. The CDR3 contains 14 residues. V gave up 5 bases and J gave up 5 bases; unmatched junction bases: 5.

This clone was observed a few times. The rearrangement joins TRBV30 to TRBJ1-5; the D is unclear. Trimming stripped 2 bases from V and 0 bases from J, with 8 bases between. CDR3 length: 14 residues. Germline loops: CDR1 GTSNPN, CDR2 SVGIG (reference sequence). CDR3 protein: CAWSTDYSNQPQHF. CDR3 bases: TGTGCCTGGAGTACTGACTATAGCAATCAGCCCCAGCATTTT.

V is TRBV7-2 and J is TRBJ2-1; 7 nucleotides align to TRBD2. CDR1 is SGHTA and CDR2 is FQGNSA in the germline V gene. V lost 2 bases and J lost 7; bases outside the gene matches: 5. CDR3 length equals 14 residues. The CDR3 loop reads CASSLRVGGNEQFF. The CDR3 coding sequence is TGTGCCAGCAGCTTAAGGGTGGGGGGGAATGAGCAGTTCTTC.

Only a few counts were recorded for this clone. This chain links TRBV29-1 with TRBJ2-7, with TRBD1 identical over 7 bases. The germline V gene encodes CDR1 SQVTM and CDR2 ANQGSEA. This CDR3 is built from 14 residues. V lost 5 bases and J lost 2; bases outside the gene matches: 9. DNA of the CDR3: TGCAGCGTTTTGAGACAGGGAAGGACCTACGAGCAGTACTTC. It yields the protein CSVLRQGRTYEQYF.

This chain's CDR3 is CASTTDRDRRPVAKNIQYF. CDR3 coding DNA: TGTGCCAGCACCACTGACCGGGACAGAAGACCAGTAGCCAAAAACATTCAGTACTTC. This chain joins TRBV28 and TRBJ2-4, with 7 bases fitting TRBD1. The J segment lost 0 bases and the V segment lost 7 bases, leaving 18 bases of the junction unmatched. Germline assignment: CDR1 MDHEN and CDR2 SYDVKM. CDR3 length: 19 amino acids.

The chain links TRBV28 to TRBJ1-2, with 12 bases aligning to TRBD1. This CDR3 has 16 amino acids. Losses at the gene ends were 4 bases for V and 8 bases for J; bases not matched to a gene: 11. The germline gives CDR1 MDHEN, CDR2 SYDVKM. CDR3 coding DNA: TGTGCCAGCAGTTCCGCCGGGACAGGGGGCTTAGACGGCTACACCTTC. It codes for CASSSAGTGGLDGYTF.

In this sample, this clone turned up a few times. V usage is TRBV7-2 and J usage is TRBJ1-3; D not resolved. CDR1 and CDR2 (germline): SGHTA, FQGNSA. There are 17 residues in the CDR3. V was pared by 1 base and J by 2 bases, with 15 bases between. DNA for the CDR3: TGTGCCAGCAGCTTAGGAGGCAACCTCCCCCCTGGAAACACCATATATTTT. Translated: CASSLGGNLPPGNTIYF.

The rearrangement links TRBV7-8 to TRBJ2-1, with D perhaps matching TRBD2 (5 bases). Germline V lookup: CDR1 SGHVS, CDR2 FQNEAQ. Trimming pared 10 bases from V and 10 bases from J, leaving 20 bases between. This CDR3 comprises 13 residues. CDR3 DNA: TGTGCCACCACCTCCCCTAGCAATGTGGAGCAGTTCTTC. Translated, it gives CATTSPSNVEQFF.

This clone was counted only a few times. The J gene is TRBJ2-7, the V gene TRBV29-1; 8 nucleotides align to TRBD1. Losses at the gene ends were 4 bases for V and 3 bases for J; bases not matched to a gene: 8. This CDR3 is 14 amino acids long. Germline V gene sequence: CDR1 SQVTM, CDR2 ANQGSEA. DNA of the CDR3: TGCAGCGTTGGTCGCCAGGGGGCTAACTACGAGCAGTACTTC. Amino acid sequence: CSVGRQGANYEQYF.